Listed below are T cell receptor beta chains from one sample, sequenced in a study of identical twins. TCRdb re-derived calls from the 5' RACE reads in MiXCR, one entry per CDR3 protein. There are 240,000 or so distinct CDR3 sequences in the sample; 5.5% to 7% occur only once, and approximately 3.7% lies in the top ten. This sample also belongs to another study, concerning yellow fever vaccine responses in identical twins.

The sequenced material came from memory (CD45RO+) T cells sorted from blood. These receptors all stem from a woman between 18 and 29 years old in good health. CDR3s include the opening cysteine and the closing phenylalanine or tryptophan. The D gene is left open where the match is weak. A clone size is listed for some rows: how often the clone was seen (once, few, many), or a class if it is expanded.

clone_size,j_call,d_call,v_call,cdr3_aa,cdr3_nt
.,TRBJ2-1,TRBD2,TRBV19,CASRRAGNYNEQFF,TGTGCCAGTAGAAGAGCGGGAAATTACAATGAGCAGTTCTTC
.,TRBJ2-5,.,TRBV20-1,CSGTGPEETQYF,TGCAGTGGGACGGGACCCGAAGAGACCCAGTACTTC
few,TRBJ2-2,.,TRBV3-1,CASSPQGLTGELFF,TGTGCCAGCAGCCCACAGGGTCTCACCGGGGAGCTGTTTTTT
many,TRBJ1-5,.,TRBV7-8,CASSLRGQPQHF,TGTGCCAGCAGCTTACGGGGGCAGCCCCAGCATTTT
many,TRBJ2-5,.,TRBV2,CASSDTSPLETQYF,TGTGCCAGCAGTGATACTAGTCCTCTCGAGACCCAGTACTTC
many,TRBJ2-7,.,TRBV28,CASSLFLSVTYEQYF,.
few,TRBJ2-2,TRBD2,TRBV3-1,CASSPVGTSFGELFF,TGTGCCAGCAGCCCGGTCGGGACTAGCTTCGGGGAGCTGTTTTTT
.,TRBJ2-5,TRBD2,TRBV9,CASSGGGRALETQYF,TGTGCCAGCAGCGGGGGAGGGAGGGCCTTGGAGACCCAGTACTTC
.,TRBJ2-7,TRBD2,TRBV20-1,CSAGTRLHEQYF,TGCAGTGCTGGGACTAGGCTGCACGAGCAGTACTTC
.,TRBJ1-3,.,TRBV28,CATIDNSGNTIYF,TGTGCCACCATCGACAACTCTGGAAACACCATATATTTT
.,TRBJ2-7,.,TRBV6-5,CASSYSPGFRNEQYF,TGTGCCAGCAGTTACTCTCCGGGGTTCAGAAACGAGCAGTACTTC
once,TRBJ2-7,.,TRBV28,CASSRPGLGDEQYF,TGTGCCAGCAGCCGACCCGGGCTCGGGGACGAGCAGTACTTC
many,TRBJ2-7,TRBD1,TRBV5-6,CASEGLAGGDQYF,TGTGCCAGCGAGGGCCTCGCAGGGGGCGATCAGTACTTC
few,TRBJ1-2,TRBD1,TRBV19,CASSISRGTGYYGYTF,TGTGCCAGTAGTATCTCTCGGGGGACAGGATACTATGGCTACACCTTC
.,TRBJ2-2,.,TRBV2,CASSATGFWGIGTGELFF,TGTGCCAGCAGCGCTACAGGGTTTTGGGGTATCGGCACCGGGGAGCTGTTTTTT
many,TRBJ2-4,.,TRBV10-3,CAISDASRNIQYF,TGTGCCATCAGTGATGCCAGTCGAAACATTCAGTACTTC
many,TRBJ1-1,TRBD1,TRBV5-1,CASSLGDRPSTEAFF,TGCGCCAGCAGCTTGGGGGACAGACCCTCTACTGAAGCTTTCTTT
many,TRBJ2-2,.,TRBV12-3/TRBV12-4,CASSVQTGNTGELFF,TGTGCCAGCAGTGTTCAGACAGGGAACACCGGGGAGCTGTTTTTT
many,TRBJ1-3,.,TRBV3-1,CASRRDSGNTIYF,TGTGCCAGCCGGCGAGACTCTGGAAACACCATATATTTT
.,TRBJ2-1,TRBD2,TRBV9,CASSASHLAGQFF,TGTGCCAGCAGCGCTTCCCACTTAGCGGGGCAGTTCTTC
.,TRBJ2-3,.,TRBV20-1,CSASREKGTDTQYF,TGCAGTGCTAGTCGGGAGAAAGGCACAGATACGCAGTATTTT
.,TRBJ2-1,TRBD2,TRBV3-1,CASSQVAGKGNEQFF,TGTGCCAGCAGCCAAGTAGCGGGGAAGGGGAATGAGCAGTTCTTC
.,TRBJ2-3,.,TRBV10-2,CASSGQQNTDTQYF,TGCGCCAGCAGTGGACAGCAAAACACAGATACGCAGTATTTT
.,TRBJ2-7,TRBD2,TRBV7-9,CASSSPLAGGPYEQYF,TGTGCCAGCAGCTCACCCCTTGCGGGAGGCCCCTACGAGCAGTACTTC
.,TRBJ2-1,TRBD2,TRBV18,CASSPRLAGEASYNEQFF,TGTGCCAGCTCACCACGGCTAGCGGGGGAGGCCTCCTACAATGAGCAGTTCTTC
few,TRBJ1-4,.,TRBV11-2,CASSFYVSGGLFF,TGTGCCAGCAGCTTTTATGTGTCCGGAGGGCTGTTTTTT
many,TRBJ1-2,.,TRBV4-2,CASSQDLTMRGGGYTF,TGTGCCAGCAGCCAAGATCTCACTATGCGGGGAGGGGGCTACACCTTC
.,TRBJ1-1,.,TRBV29-1,CSVAPGTDGTEAFF,TGCAGCGTGGCTCCCGGGACTGATGGGACTGAAGCTTTCTTT
.,TRBJ2-1,TRBD2,TRBV3-1,CATSTQGLGLDEQFF,TGTGCCACCTCCACGCAGGGACTAGGTCTCGATGAGCAGTTCTTC
.,TRBJ2-3,TRBD2,TRBV7-2,CASNPQLAGGRYTQYF,TGTGCCAGCAACCCACAGCTAGCGGGGGGGCGGTATACGCAGTATTTT
.,TRBJ2-1,TRBD2,TRBV5-1,CASSPRTSGSGNEQFF,TGCGCCAGCAGCCCGAGGACTAGCGGGAGTGGGAATGAGCAGTTCTTC
.,TRBJ2-2,.,TRBV7-2,CASSLRDGSNTGELFF,TGTGCCAGCAGCTTGCGGGACGGATCGAACACCGGGGAGCTGTTTTTT
.,TRBJ1-4,TRBD1,TRBV15,CATTPTGGFSEKLFF,TGTGCCACCACTCCTACAGGGGGTTTTAGTGAAAAACTGTTTTTT
few,TRBJ1-1,.,TRBV7-3,CASSLKGHQNTEAFF,TGTGCCAGCAGCCTCAAAGGACACCAGAACACTGAAGCTTTCTTT
many,TRBJ2-4,TRBD2,TRBV5-6,CASSFTSGLAKNIQYF,TGTGCCAGCAGCTTCACTAGCGGTCTAGCCAAAAACATTCAGTACTTC
many,TRBJ1-2,.,TRBV12-3/TRBV12-4,CASGLTRGNYGYTF,TGTGCCAGCGGACTTACGCGGGGGAACTATGGCTACACCTTC
few,TRBJ2-1,.,TRBV24-1,CATSAGGADNEQFF,TGTGCCACCAGTGCCGGGGGCGCAGACAATGAGCAGTTCTTC
.,TRBJ1-5,.,TRBV12-3/TRBV12-4,CASSPTRRGGSNQPQHF,TGTGCCAGCAGTCCAACCCGAAGGGGAGGAAGCAATCAGCCCCAGCATTTT
few,TRBJ2-5,.,TRBV20-1,CSARDRDRQETQYF,TGCAGTGCTAGAGATCGTGATAGGCAGGAGACCCAGTACTTC
many,TRBJ1-6,TRBD1,TRBV3-1,CASSQGAGQGGWSPLHF,TGTGCCAGCAGCCAAGGGGCCGGACAGGGCGGATGGTCACCCCTCCACTTT
.,TRBJ2-7,.,TRBV28,CASSLTIQEEQYF,TGTGCCAGCAGCCTCACGATCCAGGAGGAGCAGTACTTC
.,TRBJ2-3,.,TRBV12-3/TRBV12-4,CVSSPGDTQYF,TGTGTCAGCAGTCCAGGAGATACGCAGTATTTT
many,TRBJ1-1,.,TRBV12-3/TRBV12-4,CAIGLGLNTEAFF,TGTGCCATCGGACTGGGCCTGAACACTGAAGCTTTCTTT
.,TRBJ2-1,TRBD2,TRBV18,CASSSISGGGPYNEQFF,TGTGCCAGCTCATCCATTAGCGGGGGGGGACCCTACAATGAGCAGTTCTTC